Here is one T cell receptor (beta chain) with its context. Antigen: not known. Trimming removed 4 bases from V and 0 bases from J; junction bases left unmatched: 6. The CDR3 is 17 amino acids. From germline, CDR1 is LNHDA and CDR2 SQIVND (reference sequence). Libraries were prepared by immunoSEQ multiplex PCR; TCRdb keeps only in-frame clonotypes and omits some of them. The table includes around 980,000 clones, 75% to 85% detected once. These data originate in a study of shared clonotypes between healthy human individuals. Background on the study: Each donor had three CD4 naive, three CD4 memory, two CD8 naive and one CD8 memory plate.

Findings of the study overall: Clonotypes shared by all four sorted-subset donors had higher generation probabilities than non-shared clonotypes. Naive CD4 clonotypes were shared across several donors at 4.5% to 6.5%.

Sequencing was carried out using memory CD4+ T cells from PBMCs. Subset defined: CD45RA-negative fraction. This rearrangement joins TRBV19 to TRBJ2-3, with TRBD2 matching over 11 bases. The sequence was obtained from a man younger than 35 in good health. Some clones in this sample may be carry-over from other donors' samples. The CDR3 loop reads CASSKEGLAASTDTQYF. CDR3 DNA sequence: TGTGCCAGTAGTAAAGAGGGACTAGCGGCCAGCACAGATACGCAGTATTTT.